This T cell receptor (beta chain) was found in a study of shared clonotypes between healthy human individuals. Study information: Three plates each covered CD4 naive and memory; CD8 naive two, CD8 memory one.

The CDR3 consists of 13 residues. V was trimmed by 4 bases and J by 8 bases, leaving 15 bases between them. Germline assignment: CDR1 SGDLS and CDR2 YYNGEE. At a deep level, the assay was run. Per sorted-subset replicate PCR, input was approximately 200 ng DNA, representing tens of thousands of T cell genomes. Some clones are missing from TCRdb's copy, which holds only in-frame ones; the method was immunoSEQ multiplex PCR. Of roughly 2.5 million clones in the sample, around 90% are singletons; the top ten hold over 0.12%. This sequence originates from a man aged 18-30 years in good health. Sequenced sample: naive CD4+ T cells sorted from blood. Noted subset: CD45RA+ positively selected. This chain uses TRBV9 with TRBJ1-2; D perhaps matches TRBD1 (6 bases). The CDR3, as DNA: TGTGCCAGCAGCACAGAACAGGGAAACGGCTACACCTTC. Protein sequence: CASSTEQGNGYTF.